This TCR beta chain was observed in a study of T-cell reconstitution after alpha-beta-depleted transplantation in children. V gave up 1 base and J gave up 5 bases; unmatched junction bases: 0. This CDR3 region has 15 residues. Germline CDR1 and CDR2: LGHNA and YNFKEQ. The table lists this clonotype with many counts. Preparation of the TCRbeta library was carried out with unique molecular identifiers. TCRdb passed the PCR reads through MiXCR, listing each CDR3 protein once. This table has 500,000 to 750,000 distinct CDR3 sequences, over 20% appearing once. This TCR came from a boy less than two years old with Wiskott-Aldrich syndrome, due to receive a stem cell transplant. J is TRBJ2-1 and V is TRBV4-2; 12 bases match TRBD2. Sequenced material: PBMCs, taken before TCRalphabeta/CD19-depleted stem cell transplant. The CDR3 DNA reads TGTGCCAGCAGCCAAGGACTAGCGGGAGACAATGAGCAGTTCTTC. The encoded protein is CASSQGLAGDNEQFF.